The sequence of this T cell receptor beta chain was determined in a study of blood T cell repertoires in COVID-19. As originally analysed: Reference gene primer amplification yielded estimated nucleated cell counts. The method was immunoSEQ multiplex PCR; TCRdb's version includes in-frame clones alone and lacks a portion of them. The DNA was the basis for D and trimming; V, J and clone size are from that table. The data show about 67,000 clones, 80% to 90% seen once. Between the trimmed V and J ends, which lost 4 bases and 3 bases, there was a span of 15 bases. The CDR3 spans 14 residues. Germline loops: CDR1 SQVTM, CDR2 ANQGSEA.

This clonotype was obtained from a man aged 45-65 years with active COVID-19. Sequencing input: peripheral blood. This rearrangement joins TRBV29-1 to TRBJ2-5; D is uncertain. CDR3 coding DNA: TGCAGCGTTGGGTTTGGGCCTGCTAAAGAGACCCAGTACTTC. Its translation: CSVGFGPAKETQYF.